The 9 T cell receptor beta chains given below trace back to one sample, sequenced in a study of blood T cell repertoires in COVID-19. TCRdb keeps only in-frame clones here, not all; method: immunoSEQ multiplex PCR. The data contain approximately 100,000 clones, over 80% of them singletons. Input material: peripheral blood. Every receptor here comes from a woman of 80 years or more with active or convalescent COVID-19.

This sequence joins TRBV3-1 (or the pseudogene TRBV3-2) and TRBJ2-7, with 8 bases lining up with TRBD2. Germline CDR1 reads LGHDT; CDR2 reads YNNKEL (reference sequence). The ends lost 8 bases at V and 6 bases at J; junction bases unmatched: 9. The CDR3 has 13 amino acids. The CDR3 bases are TGTGCCAGCCGTCCGGTCGGGGGGGGCGAGCAGTACTTC. It codes for CASRPVGGGEQYF.

This chain connects TRBV5-1 to TRBJ1-4, with no clear D. Trimming removed 2 bases at V and 3 bases at J, with 8 bases between. The germline CDR1 and CDR2 sequences are SGHRS and YFSETQ. The CDR3 totals 14 residues. CDR3 nucleotide sequence: TGCGCCAGCAGCTTACGAACGGCTAATGAAAAACTGTTTTTT. Amino acids: CASSLRTANEKLFF.

In regard to this clone: One junction end does not reproduce the germline sequence, and a read error may be involved. The genes are TRBV19 and TRBJ1-3; the D is unclear. This CDR3 contains 13 residues. Germline V lookup: CDR1 LNHDA, CDR2 SQIVND (reference sequence). CDR3 region: CVSPGRNGNTIYF. Here the CDR3 DNA reads TGTGTCAGTCCGGGGAGGAATGGAAACACCATATATTTT.

The CDR3 spells CASSVEAGQGGEQFF. The CDR3 coding sequence is TGTGCCAGCAGCGTAGAGGCAGGACAGGGTGGTGAGCAGTTCTTC. The chain combines TRBV9 with TRBJ2-1; 8 bases line up with TRBD1. CDR1 SGDLS and CDR2 YYNGEE come from the germline V gene. V dropped 0 bases and J dropped 9; count of bases not matched to a gene: 8. This CDR3 is built from 15 residues. Together with reference TRBV9 and TRBJ2-1, the CDR3 gives the full variable domain: DSGVTQTPKHLITATGQRVTLRCSPRSGDLSVYWYQQSLDQGLQFLIQYYNGEERAKGNILERFSAQQFPDLHSELNLSSLELGDSALYFCASSVEAGQGGEQFFGPGTRLTVL.

This clone occurred once. This chain joins TRBV18 and TRBJ1-1; 8 bases map to TRBD1. This CDR3 has 16 amino acids. Germline loops: CDR1 KGHSH, CDR2 LQKENI. V dropped 0 bases and J dropped 7; count of bases not matched to a gene: 10. CDR3 in amino acids: CASSPPNSGGRIEAFF. Written as DNA, the CDR3 is TGTGCCAGCTCACCACCGAATTCAGGGGGCCGAATTGAAGCTTTCTTT.

The chain employs TRBV29-1 and TRBJ2-4; TRBD1 matches at 11 bases. With 4 bases clipped from V and 0 bases from J, the junction kept 11 bases outside the gene matches. Germline V lookup: CDR1 SQVTM, CDR2 ANQGSEA. This CDR3 has 18 residues. The CDR3 is CSVALDRGRRVAKNIQYF. The CDR3 coding sequence is TGCAGCGTTGCCTTGGACAGGGGGCGCCGGGTAGCCAAAAACATTCAGTACTTC.

This chain connects TRBV7-9 to TRBJ1-4; TRBD1 matches 10 bases. After removal of 5 bases from V and 8 bases from J, the junction contained 8 bases not matched to a gene. Germline V lookup: CDR1 SEHNR, CDR2 FQNEAQ (reference sequence). The CDR3 spans 15 residues. CDR3 protein: CASSTGTGVGEKLFF. CDR3 DNA sequence: TGTGCCAGCAGCACAGGGACAGGGGTTGGCGAAAAACTGTTTTTT.

The chain links TRBV5-4 to TRBJ1-4; no definite D call. The CDR3 consists of 15 residues. V was trimmed by 4 bases and J by 3 bases, leaving 13 bases between them. Germline values: CDR1 SGHNT, CDR2 YYREEE (reference sequence). The CDR3 is CASSELDTANEKLFF. CDR3 sequence (DNA): TGTGCCAGCAGCGAGTTAGATACGGCTAATGAAAAACTGTTTTTT.

A few counts support this clone. V and J are TRBV2 and TRBJ1-5; maybe TRBD1 (5 bases). This CDR3 comprises 13 residues. V was cut by 6 bases and J by 7 bases, with 13 bases left in between. Germline-derived CDR1 and CDR2 are SNHLY and FYNNEI. This CDR3 is CASRVGVSQPQHF. The CDR3 DNA is TGTGCCAGCAGGGTAGGGGTCTCACAGCCCCAGCATTTT.